The 18 T cell receptor beta chains listed next were all sequenced from one sample in a study of CD8 T cells in Susac syndrome. Roughly 0.5 to 1 ug RNA was reverse transcribed with random hexamers. TCRdb independently ran MiXCR on the immunoSEQ multiplex PCR reads; one entry per CDR3 protein. The sample yields 150,000 to 200,000 distinct CDR3 sequences, 85% to 95% seen once. Sample: CD4+ T cells from PBMCs. These receptors were collected from a human donor with Susac syndrome.

The genes are TRBV5-4 and TRBJ2-2; D is unclear. The CDR3 consists of 15 residues. Between the trimmed V and J ends, which lost 2 bases and 6 bases, there was a span of 14 bases. Germline lookup yields CDR1 SGHNT and CDR2 YYREEE (reference sequence). The CDR3 is CASSLRQGPPGELFF. In nucleotides, the CDR3 is TGTGCCAGCAGCTTACGACAAGGTCCCCCCGGGGAGCTGTTTTTT.

This clonotype was found a few times. V usage is TRBV5-4 and J usage is TRBJ1-1; 7 bases are shared with TRBD1. CDR1 and CDR2 from the germline V gene are SGHNT and YYREEE (reference sequence). This CDR3 region has 16 residues. V shed 4 bases and J 0 bases; nucleotides not matched to a gene: 9. The CDR3 reads CASSPRDSYMNTEAFF. CDR3 in DNA: TGTGCCAGCAGCCCGAGGGACAGCTACATGAACACTGAAGCTTTCTTT.

The CDR3 loop is CASRKVEGSYNEQFF. CDR3 sequence (DNA): TGTGCCAGTAGAAAGGTCGAGGGGTCCTACAATGAGCAGTTCTTC. This chain connects TRBV19 to TRBJ2-1, with D perhaps assigned TRBD1 or TRBD2 (5 bases each). V dropped 6 bases and J dropped 1 base, with 13 bases sitting between them. This CDR3 contains 15 residues. Germline lookup yields CDR1 LNHDA and CDR2 SQIVND (reference sequence).

V and J are TRBV20-1 and TRBJ2-1, with a tentative D call TRBD2 (5 bases). Germline CDR1 and CDR2: DFQATT and SNEGSKA (reference sequence). The CDR3 is 17 amino acids. V lost 0 bases to trimming and J lost 2 bases, with 17 bases between them. The CDR3 DNA follows: TGCAGTGCTAGAGATCCCCGAGCGGTAGCCCCCTACAATGAGCAGTTCTTC. This gives the protein CSARDPRAVAPYNEQFF.

J is TRBJ1-5 and V is TRBV6-6; TRBD1 matches at 11 bases. Trimming took 6 bases from V and 0 from J; bases not matched to a gene: 4. The CDR3 covers 16 residues. Per the germline V gene, CDR1 is MNHNY and CDR2 is SVGAGI (reference sequence). The CDR3 protein is CASSRTGGHSNQPQHF. CDR3 DNA: TGTGCCAGCAGCCGGACAGGGGGCCATAGCAATCAGCCCCAGCATTTT.

This clonotype was observed a single time. The J gene is TRBJ1-6, the V gene TRBV14; D uncertain. Germline CDR1 and CDR2: SGHDN and FVKESK. V gave up 4 bases and J gave up 7 bases, with 14 bases separating them. CDR3 length: 15 residues. The CDR3 here is CASSLTGGVNSPLHF. For the CDR3, the DNA is TGTGCCAGCAGCCTGACCGGTGGGGTCAATTCACCCCTCCACTTT.

The chain carries TRBV20-1 and TRBJ1-2; TRBD1 is a possible D gene (6 bases). CDR3 size: 15 residues. Germline lookup yields CDR1 DFQATT and CDR2 SNEGSKA (reference sequence). V lost 0 bases, J lost 8 bases, and 19 bases lay in between. The CDR3 coding sequence is TGCAGTGCTAGAGATAGCACAGGGCAGGCCGGGGGCTACACCTTC. It translates to CSARDSTGQAGGYTF.

This chain joins TRBV7-8 and TRBJ2-1, with unresolved D. The CDR3 is 15 residues long. Trimming pared 0 bases from V and 4 bases from J, leaving 10 bases between. Germline lookup yields CDR1 SGHVS and CDR2 FQNEAQ. The CDR3 loop is CASSLALGFYNEQFF. In DNA form, the CDR3 reads TGTGCCAGCAGCTTAGCTTTGGGGTTTTACAATGAGCAGTTCTTC.

This chain links TRBV3-1 with TRBJ1-1; unclear D gene. The length of the CDR3 is 13 residues. CDR1 and CDR2 (germline): LGHDT, YNNKEL (reference sequence). V lost 1 base and J 4 bases, leaving 7 bases between the germline ends. The CDR3 DNA reads TGTGCCAGCAGCCAAGTTGTCGCCACTGAAGCTTTCTTT. Translated, it gives CASSQVVATEAFF.

This rearrangement joins TRBV5-4 to TRBJ2-5, with a possible D match to TRBD1 (6 bases). The CDR3 sequence is 15 residues long. Per germline, CDR1 SGHNT and CDR2 YYREEE (reference sequence). The ends were cut back, 0 bases at V and 4 bases at J, with 13 bases in the middle. Written as DNA, the CDR3 is TGTGCCAGCAGCTTGGGGACAGCCCGCGGAGAGACCCAGTACTTC. Translated: CASSLGTARGETQYF.

The chain links TRBV30 to TRBJ2-5, with D unclear. The CDR3 loop spans 13 amino acids. V lost 0 bases and J 5 bases, leaving 10 bases between the germline ends. CDR1 is GTSNPN and CDR2 is SVGIG in the germline V gene (reference sequence). In DNA, the CDR3 is TGTGCCTGGAGTGTAAATGAAGAGGAGACCCAGTACTTC. Translation: CAWSVNEEETQYF.

The V gene is TRBV10-2, the J gene TRBJ2-4, with D unclear. The V end was cut by 6 bases, the J end by 4 bases, with 4 bases between. There are 11 residues in the CDR3. Germline lookup yields CDR1 WSHSY and CDR2 SAAADI. The CDR3 region is CASSVKNIQYF. The CDR3 DNA is TGCGCCAGCAGCGTAAAAAACATTCAGTACTTC.

The chain couples TRBV4-3 to TRBJ2-3; TRBD2 agrees at 13 bases. Trimming cost V 1 base and J 2 bases; bases outside gene matches: 12. This CDR3 has 20 residues. Germline V CDR1 and CDR2: LGHNA, YSLEER. CDR3: CASSQGLAGGRLNHTDTQYF. The DNA for the CDR3 is TGCGCCAGCAGCCAAGGACTAGCGGGGGGCCGCCTAAATCACACAGATACGCAGTATTTT.

The chain joins TRBV5-6 to TRBJ1-1, with 7 positions matching TRBD1. CDR1 is SGHDT and CDR2 is YYEEEE in the germline V gene. The V and J ends lost 5 bases and 8 bases, in that order; junction bases with no gene match: 6. The CDR3 is 12 amino acids. DNA of the CDR3: TGTGCCAGCAGTCATAGGGACAGAGAAGCTTTCTTT. It encodes CASSHRDREAFF.

The chain carries TRBV9 and TRBJ1-2; 8 nucleotides match TRBD1. The CDR3 totals 17 residues. In germline, CDR1 is SGDLS, CDR2 YYNGEE. V trimming: 4 bases; J trimming: 0 bases; junction bases outside the gene matches: 11. The CDR3 DNA reads TGTGCCAGCAGCCCCCGCCCGACAGGGGAGGCTAACTATGGCTACACCTTC. Encoded protein: CASSPRPTGEANYGYTF.

The V gene is TRBV7-8, the J gene TRBJ1-5; D unclear. The CDR3 is 11 residues long. CDR1 and CDR2 (germline): SGHVS, FQNEAQ. V lost 8 bases and J 5 bases, leaving 7 bases between the germline ends. The CDR3 here is CASGFDQPQHF. The CDR3 DNA reads as TGTGCCAGCGGGTTTGATCAGCCCCAGCATTTT.

V gene TRBV6-4 combines with J gene TRBJ2-2; a possible D gene is TRBD1 (6 bases). Deletions cut 5 bases from V and 7 bases from J, with 14 bases between. The CDR3 covers 14 residues. From germline, CDR1 is MRHNA and CDR2 SNTAGT. The CDR3 bases are TGTGCCAGCAGTCCTGACAGGTCCGGCGGGGAGCTGTTTTTT. Translating it yields CASSPDRSGGELFF.

The genes are TRBV11-2 and TRBJ1-2; the D is unclear. The CDR3 is made up of 15 amino acids. The germline V gene encodes CDR1 SGHAT and CDR2 FQNNGV. Trimming took off 0 bases at V and 1 base at J, with 9 bases between the two ends. The CDR3 bases are TGTGCCAGCAGCTTAGACCCACAGAATAACTATGGCTACACCTTC. It encodes CASSLDPQNNYGYTF.